This T cell receptor beta chain was observed in a study of metastatic and nonmetastatic thyroid tumors. In the study overall: Thyroid patients, malignant and benign, had repertoires compared across blood and tumor or nodule tissue.

This clone was observed at least ten times. A much larger clone sits a single nucleotide away, making a read error possible. Original processing notes: A distant-metastasis classifier for papillary thyroid cancer was built using CDR3 differences across clinicopathological groups. With MiXCR, TCRdb called clones anew from the PCR reads. The V and J calls follow TCRdb's processing rather than the paper's. The data hold 49,000 or so clones, with roughly a quarter observed a single time. Among the patients, none had received any treatment before thyroid surgery. Sequenced: blood. The receptor was derived from a male donor with papillary thyroid cancer or a benign thyroid nodule (not recorded which). Some clones in this sample may be carry-over from other donors' samples.

CDR3 in amino acids: CATSDGRTGGLYEQYF. Here the CDR3 DNA reads TGTGCCACCAGTGACGGAAGGACAGGGGGTCTCTACGAGCAGTACTTC. The chain carries TRBV24-1 and TRBJ2-7, with 10 positions matching TRBD1. Per germline, CDR1 KGHDR and CDR2 SFDVKD. The V segment lost 4 bases and the J segment 3 bases; nucleotides outside the gene matches: 8. CDR3 length: 16 residues.